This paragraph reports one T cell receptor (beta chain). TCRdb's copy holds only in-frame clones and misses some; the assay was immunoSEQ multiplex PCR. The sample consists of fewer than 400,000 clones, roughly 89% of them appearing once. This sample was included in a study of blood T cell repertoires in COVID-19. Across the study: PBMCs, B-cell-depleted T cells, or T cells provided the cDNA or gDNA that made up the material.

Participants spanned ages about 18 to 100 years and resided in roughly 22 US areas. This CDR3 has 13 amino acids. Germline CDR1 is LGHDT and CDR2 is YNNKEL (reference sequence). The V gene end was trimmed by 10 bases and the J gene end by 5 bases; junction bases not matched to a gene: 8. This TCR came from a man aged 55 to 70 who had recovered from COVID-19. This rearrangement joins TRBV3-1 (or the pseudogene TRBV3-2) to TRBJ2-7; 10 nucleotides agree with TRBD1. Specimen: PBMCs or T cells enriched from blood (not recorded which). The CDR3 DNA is TGTGCCAACTCTGGACAGGGGGTCCACGAGCAGTACTTC. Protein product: CANSGQGVHEQYF.